The clone carrying this T cell receptor (beta chain) was observed a few times. This was a survey-level run. Only in-frame clones appear in the TCRdb table, and some are missing; sequencing was by immunoSEQ multiplex PCR. The sample records 55,000 to 80,000 clones, 77% being singletons. The data belong to a study of pediatric ulcerative colitis. On the study more broadly: Fewer than ten patients showed pancolitis and two showed left-sided colitis.

Per the germline V gene, CDR1 is SGHTA and CDR2 is FQGNSA. CDR3 length: 14 residues. V shed 8 bases, J shed 0 bases, and the junction held 7 bases outside the gene matches. The sample was blood. V gene TRBV7-2 combines with J gene TRBJ2-7; 7 bases agree with TRBD1. This TCR derives from a boy aged 5 to 17 with moderate ulcerative colitis. CDR3 in amino acids: CASGRQGSSYEQYF. In DNA, the CDR3 is TGTGCCAGCGGACGACAGGGAAGCTCCTACGAGCAGTACTTC.